The 25 T cell receptor beta chains reported below all come from one sample, sequenced in a study of blood T cell repertoires in COVID-19. Measured with immunoSEQ multiplex PCR; TCRdb has only the in-frame clones, and not every one. The sample consists of more than 200,000 clones, about 87% of them appearing once. Material for sequencing was peripheral blood. Source of these receptors: a woman aged 55-70 years with COVID-19, enrolled during active disease.

In its sample, this clone was seen once. The chain links TRBV19 to TRBJ2-7; TRBD2 matches 12 bases. The germline gives CDR1 LNHDA, CDR2 SQIVND (reference sequence). The CDR3 length is 19 residues. J lost 1 base, V lost 3 bases, and 13 bases had no gene match. The CDR3 bases are TGTGCCAGTAGTATTTTTACAGGGCTAGCGGGAGGGCCGTCCTACGAGCAGTACTTC. It translates to CASSIFTGLAGGPSYEQYF. Complete variable domain (other parts from reference TRBV19 and TRBJ2-7): DGGITQSPKYLFRKEGQNVTLSCEQNLNHDAMYWYRQDPGQGLRLIYYSQIVNDFQKGDIAEGYSVSREKKESFPLTVTSAQKNPTAFYLCASSIFTGLAGGPSYEQYFGPGTRLTVT.

This clone was seen a single time. This chain uses TRBV3-1 (or the pseudogene TRBV3-2) with TRBJ1-2; D may be TRBD1 (6 bases). The V and J ends lost 3 bases and 8 bases respectively, with 19 bases between them. The CDR3 loop spans 15 amino acids. Germline CDR1 LGHDT, CDR2 YNNKEL (reference sequence). CDR3 sequence (DNA): TGTGCCAGCAGCCAGCGGGGGGCCCTTGGGGCCGGCTACACCTTC. It codes for CASSQRGALGAGYTF.

V and J are TRBV5-1 and TRBJ2-1; D is possibly TRBD2 (5 bases). The CDR3 sequence is 13 residues long. In germline, CDR1 is SGHRS, CDR2 YFSETQ. The ends were cut back, 0 bases at V and 10 bases at J, with 11 bases in the middle. The CDR3 region has the DNA TGCGCCAGCAGCTTGGATGCGTCGGGGGAGCAGTTCTTC. It yields the protein CASSLDASGEQFF.

This chain uses TRBV2 with TRBJ2-1; TRBD2 matches 11 bases. There are 15 residues in the CDR3. CDR1 SNHLY and CDR2 FYNNEI come from the germline V gene. Unmatched junction bases numbered 6, after V lost 5 bases and J lost 6 bases. CDR3 nucleotide sequence: TGTGCCAGCAGTTATACTAGCGGGAGAGGCAATGAGCAGTTCTTC. Protein product: CASSYTSGRGNEQFF.

The V and J genes are TRBV4-1 and TRBJ1-2; TRBD1 matches 9 bases. J was trimmed by 2 bases and V by 1 base; bases with no gene match: 8. From germline, CDR1 is MGHRA and CDR2 YSYEKL. This CDR3 has 17 amino acids. CDR3 coding DNA: TGCGCCAGCAGCCAAGGAAGGGGACAGGGAGCGAACTATGGCTACACCTTC. Translating it yields CASSQGRGQGANYGYTF.

The rearrangement links TRBV2 to TRBJ1-5, with a tentative D call TRBD1 (6 bases). This CDR3 is 15 amino acids long. Per germline, CDR1 SNHLY and CDR2 FYNNEI. The V gene lost 4 bases and the J gene lost 2 bases, with 12 bases spanning the gap. The CDR3 region has the DNA TGTGCCAGCAGTGCCGGGGGGCTAGGCAATCAGCCCCAGCATTTT. Translated, it gives CASSAGGLGNQPQHF.

Only a few counts were recorded for this clone. This sequence joins TRBV7-9 and TRBJ2-3; 7 positions match TRBD2. The CDR3 consists of 16 residues. CDR1 is SEHNR and CDR2 is FQNEAQ in the germline V gene (reference sequence). J was trimmed by 2 bases and V by 2 bases; bases with no gene match: 7. The CDR3 sequence: CASSLTAGRPTDTQYF. In DNA form, the CDR3 reads TGTGCCAGCAGCTTAACAGCGGGAAGACCCACAGATACGCAGTATTTT.

The chain carries TRBV10-3 and TRBJ2-5; 8 nucleotides agree with TRBD2. V dropped 10 bases and J dropped 4; count of bases not matched to a gene: 8. Per germline, CDR1 ENHRY and CDR2 SYGVKD. This CDR3 contains 13 residues. The CDR3 DNA sequence: TGTGCCAACTCCGGGACTAGAGGAGAGACCCAGTACTTC. Translating it yields CANSGTRGETQYF.

V is TRBV19 and J is TRBJ2-7; 9 bases line up with TRBD1. CDR1 and CDR2 (germline): LNHDA, SQIVND (reference sequence). V shed 3 bases, J shed 4 bases, and the junction held 7 bases outside the gene matches. The CDR3 spans 15 residues. The CDR3 nucleotides read TGTGCCAGTAGTATCCACAGGGGGCGCGTATACGAGCAGTACTTC. Amino acid sequence: CASSIHRGRVYEQYF.

This clone came up once. This chain uses TRBV9 with TRBJ2-3; 9 nucleotides line up with TRBD1. Germline V CDR1 and CDR2: SGDLS, YYNGEE. The J segment lost 4 bases and the V segment lost 4 bases, leaving 7 bases of the junction unmatched. The CDR3 has 15 residues. CDR3: CASSTQGALSDTQYF. CDR3 coding DNA: TGTGCCAGCAGCACACAGGGGGCGCTTTCAGATACGCAGTATTTT.

J is TRBJ1-4 and V is TRBV6-1; D remains unclear. CDR3 length: 15 amino acids. Trimming removed 2 bases from V and 8 bases from J, with 15 bases in between. Germline V gene lookup returns CDR1 MNHNS and CDR2 SASEGT. CDR3 region: CASSEQVLGDEKLFF. The CDR3 region has the DNA TGTGCCAGCAGTGAACAGGTCCTGGGAGACGAAAAACTGTTTTTT.

V and J are TRBV19 and TRBJ1-6; D possibly corresponds to TRBD1 (5 bases). The germline V and J ends were trimmed by 1 base and 10 bases, with 8 bases remaining between them. CDR3 length: 13 residues. Germline assignment: CDR1 LNHDA and CDR2 SQIVND (reference sequence). CDR3 amino acids: CASSIAGRSPLHF. The CDR3, as DNA: TGTGCCAGTAGTATAGCAGGGAGGTCACCCCTCCACTTT.

The V and J genes are TRBV28 and TRBJ2-7; possibly TRBD2 for D (5 bases). The CDR3 totals 16 residues. V lost 5 bases to trimming and J lost 0 bases, with 17 bases between them. Germline CDR1 MDHEN, CDR2 SYDVKM. The CDR3 bases are TGTGCCAGCAGTCCGATGAGGGCGGCAAACTCCTACGAGCAGTACTTC. It yields the protein CASSPMRAANSYEQYF. Combining the CDR3 with reference TRBV28 and TRBJ2-7 gives the whole variable domain DVKVTQSSRYLVKRTGEKVFLECVQDMDHENMFWYRQDPGLGLRLIYFSYDVKMKEKGDIPEGYSVSREKKERFSLILESASTNQTSMYLCASSPMRAANSYEQYFGPGTRLTVT.

The chain recombines TRBV5-1 with TRBJ2-7, with TRBD2 matching 13 bases. Germline assignment: CDR1 SGHRS and CDR2 YFSETQ. The CDR3 is 15 amino acids. Trimming cost V 3 bases and J 2 bases; bases outside gene matches: 2. In DNA form, the CDR3 reads TGCGCCAGCAGCTCGGGACTAGCGGGGACCTACGAGCAGTACTTC. Translating gives CASSSGLAGTYEQYF.

The V and J genes are TRBV18 and TRBJ1-6, with a possible D match to TRBD1 (5 bases). The CDR3 consists of 15 residues. V lost 6 bases, J lost 11 bases, and 20 bases lay in between. Germline-derived CDR1 and CDR2 are KGHSH and LQKENI. Here the CDR3 reads CASSLIRGEGAPLHF. CDR3 DNA: TGTGCCAGCTCTCTAATCCGGGGGGAAGGAGCACCCCTCCACTTT.

The rearrangement uses TRBV18 and TRBJ1-1; D may be TRBD1 (5 bases). The germline gives CDR1 KGHSH, CDR2 LQKENI. The V gene lost 5 bases and the J gene lost 4 bases, with 14 bases spanning the gap. There are 14 residues in the CDR3. CDR3 amino acids: CASSTAGGSTEAFF. The CDR3 region has the DNA TGTGCCAGCTCAACAGCCGGGGGGAGCACTGAAGCTTTCTTT.

Worth noting for this clone: The sample contains more than one DNA sequence encoding this CDR3. This chain connects TRBV18 to TRBJ2-2; the match to TRBD2 covers 8 bases. The junction had 2 bases not matched to a gene; V was cut back by 1 base and J by 1 base. Germline assignment: CDR1 KGHSH and CDR2 LQKENI. This CDR3 region has 16 residues. The CDR3 reads CASSPRTSGNTGELFF. CDR3 bases: TGTGCCAGCTCACCACGTACTAGCGGGAACACCGGGGAGCTGTTTTTT.

This clone appeared a few times. This CDR3 is CASSVAGGTGYEQYF. For the CDR3, the DNA is TGTGCCAGCAGCGTAGCTGGGGGGACGGGCTACGAGCAGTACTTC. V and J are TRBV9 and TRBJ2-7, with TRBD2 as a possible D gene (6 bases). The V and J ends lost 0 bases and 3 bases respectively, with 13 bases between them. The CDR3 has 15 amino acids. Germline CDR1 SGDLS, CDR2 YYNGEE.

V usage is TRBV24-1 and J usage is TRBJ1-5, with D unclear. This CDR3 spans 14 amino acids. V gave up 5 bases and J gave up 3 bases, with 10 bases separating them. Germline V lookup: CDR1 KGHDR, CDR2 SFDVKD. CDR3 residues: CATSGREVNQPQHF. DNA for the CDR3: TGTGCCACCAGTGGCCGGGAAGTCAATCAGCCCCAGCATTTT.

In this sample, this clone turned up once. The genes are TRBV4-1 and TRBJ2-3, with a tentative D call TRBD2 (5 bases). Germline CDR1 reads MGHRA; CDR2 reads YSYEKL. The V end was cut by 4 bases, the J end by 4 bases, with 15 bases between. This CDR3 has 15 residues. As DNA, the CDR3 is TGCGCCAGCAGCCCAAGGACTGGAAACTCAGATACGCAGTATTTT. Translated: CASSPRTGNSDTQYF.

The chain employs TRBV7-3 and TRBJ2-1, with a tentative D call TRBD2 (6 bases). Per germline, CDR1 SGHTA and CDR2 FQGTGA. Between the trimmed V and J ends, which lost 5 bases and 2 bases, there was a span of 16 bases. There are 16 residues in the CDR3. The CDR3 reads CASSPLGGLAYNEQFF. Here the CDR3 DNA reads TGTGCCAGCAGCCCCCTCGGGGGACTTGCCTACAATGAGCAGTTCTTC.

V is TRBV3-1 (or the pseudogene TRBV3-2) and J is TRBJ2-5, with 9 bases aligning to TRBD2. After removal of 4 bases from V and 5 bases from J, the junction contained 17 bases not matched to a gene. Germline assignment: CDR1 LGHDT and CDR2 YNNKEL (reference sequence). The CDR3 extends over 18 amino acids. The CDR3 loop reads CASSLHRTGLAGMETQYF. CDR3 nucleotides: TGTGCCAGCAGCCTACACCGAACGGGGCTAGCGGGAATGGAGACCCAGTACTTC.

CDR3 in DNA: TGTGCCAGCAGCTTAACCGGGACAGGGGCGTCCACTGAAGCTTTCTTT. Protein product: CASSLTGTGASTEAFF. V is TRBV7-6 and J is TRBJ1-1, with TRBD1 matching over 10 bases. CDR3 length equals 16 residues. V dropped 2 bases and J dropped 4; count of bases not matched to a gene: 7. CDR1 is SGHVS and CDR2 is FNYEAQ in the germline V gene.

This chain joins TRBV28 and TRBJ1-3; D possibly corresponds to TRBD1 (5 bases). Trimming removed 1 base at V and 5 bases at J, with 12 bases between. The germline V gene encodes CDR1 MDHEN and CDR2 SYDVKM. The CDR3 extends over 15 amino acids. The DNA of the CDR3 is TGTGCCAGCAGTTTATCGGGGGGGAATAGAAACACCATATATTTT. Protein: CASSLSGGNRNTIYF.

The chain employs TRBV4-3 and TRBJ2-1, with 14 bases matching TRBD2. Germline V gene sequence: CDR1 LGHNA, CDR2 YSLEER. The V gene end was trimmed by 3 bases and the J gene end by 8 bases; junction bases not matched to a gene: 6. The CDR3 has 16 residues. CDR3 in DNA: TGCGCCAGCAGCCAGGGACTAGCGGGAGTGGTCTATGAGCAGTTCTTC. Protein: CASSQGLAGVVYEQFF.